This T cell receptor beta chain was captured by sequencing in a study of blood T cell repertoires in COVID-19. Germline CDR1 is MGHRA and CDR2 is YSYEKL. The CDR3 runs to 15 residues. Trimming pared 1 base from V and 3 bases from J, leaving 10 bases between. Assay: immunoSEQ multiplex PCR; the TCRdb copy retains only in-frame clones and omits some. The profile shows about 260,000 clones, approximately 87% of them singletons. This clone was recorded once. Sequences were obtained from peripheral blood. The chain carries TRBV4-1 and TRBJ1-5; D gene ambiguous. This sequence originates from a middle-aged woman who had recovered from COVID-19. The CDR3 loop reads CASSQARGDNQPQHF. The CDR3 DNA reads TGCGCCAGCAGCCAAGCCCGCGGGGACAATCAGCCCCAGCATTTT.